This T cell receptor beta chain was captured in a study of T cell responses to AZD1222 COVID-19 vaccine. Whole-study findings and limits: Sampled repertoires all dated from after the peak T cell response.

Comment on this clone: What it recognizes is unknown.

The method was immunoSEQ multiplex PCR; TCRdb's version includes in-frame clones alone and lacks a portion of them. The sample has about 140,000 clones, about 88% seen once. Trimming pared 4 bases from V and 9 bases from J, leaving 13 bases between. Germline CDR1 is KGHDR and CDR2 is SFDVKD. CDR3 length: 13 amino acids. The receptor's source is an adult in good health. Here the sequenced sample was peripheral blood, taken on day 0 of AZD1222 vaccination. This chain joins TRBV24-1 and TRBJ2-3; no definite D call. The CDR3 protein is CATSDPRARTQYF. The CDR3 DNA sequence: TGTGCCACCAGTGACCCCCGAGCGAGGACGCAGTATTTT.